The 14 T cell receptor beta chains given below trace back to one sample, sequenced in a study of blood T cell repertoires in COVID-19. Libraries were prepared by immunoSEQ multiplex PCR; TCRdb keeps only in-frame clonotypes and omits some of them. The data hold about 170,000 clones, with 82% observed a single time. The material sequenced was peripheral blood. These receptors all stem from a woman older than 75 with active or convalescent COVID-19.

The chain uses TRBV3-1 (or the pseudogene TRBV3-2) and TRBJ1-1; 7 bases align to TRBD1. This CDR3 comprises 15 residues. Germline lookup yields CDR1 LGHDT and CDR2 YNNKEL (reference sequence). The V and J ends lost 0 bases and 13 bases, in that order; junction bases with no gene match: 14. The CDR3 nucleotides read TGTGCCAGCAGCCAAGATCCCAGGGGGGACCAAGCGCATTTCTTT. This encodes CASSQDPRGDQAHFF.

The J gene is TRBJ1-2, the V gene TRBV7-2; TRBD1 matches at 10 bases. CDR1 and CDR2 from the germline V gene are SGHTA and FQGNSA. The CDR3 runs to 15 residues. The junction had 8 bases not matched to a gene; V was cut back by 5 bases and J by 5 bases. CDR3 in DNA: TGTGCCAGCAGCACTCGGACAGGGGGACGTTATGGCTACACCTTC. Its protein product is CASSTRTGGRYGYTF.

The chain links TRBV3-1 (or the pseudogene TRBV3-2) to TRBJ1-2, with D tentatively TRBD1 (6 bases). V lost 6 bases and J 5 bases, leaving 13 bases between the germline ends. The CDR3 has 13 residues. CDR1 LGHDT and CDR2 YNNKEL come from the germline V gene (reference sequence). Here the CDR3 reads CASSQTGLYGYTF. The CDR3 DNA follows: TGTGCCAGCAGTCAAACAGGGTTATATGGCTACACCTTC.

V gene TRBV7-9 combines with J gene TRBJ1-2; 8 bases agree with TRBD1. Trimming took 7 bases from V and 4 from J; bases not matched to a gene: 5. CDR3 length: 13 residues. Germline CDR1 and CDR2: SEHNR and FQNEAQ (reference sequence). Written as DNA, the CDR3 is TGTGCCAGCATTCAGGGGGCGGGCTATGGCTACACCTTC. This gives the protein CASIQGAGYGYTF.

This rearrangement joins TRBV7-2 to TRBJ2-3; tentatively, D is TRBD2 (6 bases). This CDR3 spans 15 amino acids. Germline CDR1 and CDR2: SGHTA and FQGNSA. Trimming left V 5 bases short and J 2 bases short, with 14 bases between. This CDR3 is CASSLSSVFTDTQYF. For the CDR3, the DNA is TGTGCCAGCAGCCTATCTAGCGTCTTCACAGATACGCAGTATTTT.

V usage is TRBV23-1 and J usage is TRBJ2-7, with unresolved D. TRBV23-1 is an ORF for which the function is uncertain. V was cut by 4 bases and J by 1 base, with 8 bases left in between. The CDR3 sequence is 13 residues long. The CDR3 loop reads CASSLEHSYEQYF. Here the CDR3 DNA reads TGCGCCAGCAGTCTTGAGCATTCCTACGAGCAGTACTTC.

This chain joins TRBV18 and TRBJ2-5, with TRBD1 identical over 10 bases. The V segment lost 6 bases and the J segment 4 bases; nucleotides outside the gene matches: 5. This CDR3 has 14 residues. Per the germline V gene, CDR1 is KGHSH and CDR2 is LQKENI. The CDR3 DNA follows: TGTGCCAGCTCCCCCGGACAGGGGGGAGAGACCCAGTACTTC. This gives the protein CASSPGQGGETQYF.

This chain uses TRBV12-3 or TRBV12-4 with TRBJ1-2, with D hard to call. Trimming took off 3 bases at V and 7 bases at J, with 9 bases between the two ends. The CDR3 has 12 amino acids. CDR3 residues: CASSLQRFGYTF. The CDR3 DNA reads TGTGCCAGCAGTTTGCAGCGGTTTGGCTACACCTTC.

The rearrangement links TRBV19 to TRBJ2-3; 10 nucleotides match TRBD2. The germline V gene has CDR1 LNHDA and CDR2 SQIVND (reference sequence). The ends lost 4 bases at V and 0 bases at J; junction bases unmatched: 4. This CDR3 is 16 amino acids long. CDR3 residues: CASSTFSGGSTDTQYF. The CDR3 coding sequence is TGTGCCAGTAGTACTTTTAGCGGGGGGAGCACAGATACGCAGTATTTT.

The CDR3 protein is CASTRDRDWYGYTF. The CDR3 bases are TGTGCCAGCACCCGGGACAGGGACTGGTATGGCTACACCTTC. This chain joins TRBV6-5 and TRBJ1-2; TRBD1 matches at 9 bases. Germline CDR1 is MNHEY and CDR2 is SVGAGI. This CDR3 has 14 amino acids. V was pared by 7 bases and J by 5 bases, with 8 bases of the junction left unmatched.

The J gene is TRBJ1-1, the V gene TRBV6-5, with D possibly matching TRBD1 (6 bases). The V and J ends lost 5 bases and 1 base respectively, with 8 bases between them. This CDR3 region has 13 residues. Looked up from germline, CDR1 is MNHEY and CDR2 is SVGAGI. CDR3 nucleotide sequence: TGTGCCAGCAGTCCACAGGGGAACACTGAAGCTTTCTTT. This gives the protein CASSPQGNTEAFF.

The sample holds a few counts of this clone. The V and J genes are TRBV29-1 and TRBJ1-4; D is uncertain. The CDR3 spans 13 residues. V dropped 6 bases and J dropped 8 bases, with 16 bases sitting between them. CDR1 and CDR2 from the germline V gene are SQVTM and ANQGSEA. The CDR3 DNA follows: TGCAGCGTGGAGGGCCCAATCCAAGAAAAACTGTTTTTT. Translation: CSVEGPIQEKLFF.

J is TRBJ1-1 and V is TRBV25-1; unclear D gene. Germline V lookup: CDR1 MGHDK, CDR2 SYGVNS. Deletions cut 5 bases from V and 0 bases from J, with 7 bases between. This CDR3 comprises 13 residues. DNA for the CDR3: TGTGCCAGCAGTAACGGGTTGAACACTGAAGCTTTCTTT. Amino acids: CASSNGLNTEAFF.

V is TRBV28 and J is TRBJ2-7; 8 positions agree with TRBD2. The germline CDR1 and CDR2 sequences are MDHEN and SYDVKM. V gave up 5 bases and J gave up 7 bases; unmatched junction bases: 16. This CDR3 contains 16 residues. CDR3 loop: CASSTQGSGRGWEQYF. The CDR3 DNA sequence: TGTGCCAGCAGTACCCAGGGTTCCGGGAGGGGTTGGGAGCAGTACTTC.